This T cell receptor beta chain was found in a study of T-cell memory formation after mild COVID-19. MiXCR, applied by TCRdb to the 5' RACE reads, yields one record per CDR3 protein. The sample lists a few hundred thousand distinct CDR3 sequences, about a fifth occurring once. Study conclusions and caveats: The second-wave clones peaking on day 37 were not confirmed as SARS-CoV-2-specific.

V trimming: 7 bases; J trimming: 1 base; junction bases outside the gene matches: 11. The CDR3 spans 15 residues. The germline CDR1 and CDR2 sequences are SQVTM and ANQGSEA. This clonotype appeared a few times. What it binds is unknown. The source material was PBMCs or a T cell subset sorted from them (not recorded which). J is TRBJ2-3 and V is TRBV29-1; 7 nucleotides agree with TRBD1. The source is an adult woman who had mild COVID-19 (a few samples of this study predate the infection). Cell type and time point are not known. DNA of the CDR3: TGCAGCGGTAGCCCCGGGACAGCGCGCACAGATACGCAGTATTTT. Translating it yields CSGSPGTARTDTQYF.